A selection of T cell receptor beta chains follows, all from one sample in a study of T cells in Graves' hyperthyroidism and ophthalmopathy. Via MiXCR, TCRdb re-called the multiplex PCR reads, giving one row per CDR3 protein. The repertoire has about 690,000 distinct CDR3 sequences, 15% to 20% of them found once; the top ten carry about 16%. The sample was blood. These TCRs come from a man aged 50 or older with Graves' hyperthyroidism. The CDR3 runs from the conserved cysteine through the conserved F or W. Each record gives: clone size, D gene, J gene, V gene, CDR3 DNA, CDR3 protein. The D gene is left open where the match is weak. Clone size is shown for a subset of rows, as once, few, many or a class of expanded clone.

few	.	TRBJ1-6	TRBV5-8	TGTGCCAGCAGCCCCTCCCATAATTCACCCCTCCACTTT	CASSPSHNSPLHF
few	.	TRBJ1-2	TRBV5-5	TGTGCCAGCAGCGACCGGGAACCAGCTAACTATGGCTACACCTTC	CASSDREPANYGYTF
few	TRBD1	TRBJ2-3	TRBV3-1	TGTGCCAGCAGCCACCAAGGACAGGCAGATACGCAGTATTTT	CASSHQGQADTQYF
many	.	TRBJ2-1	TRBV15	TGTGCCACCAGCGCGAGCAGGGTTCTCGAGCAGTTCTTC	CATSASRVLEQFF
.	TRBD2	TRBJ2-1	TRBV20-1	TGCAGTGCTAGAGACAGGGGTACCTCAACTAGCGGGAGGGGATACAATGGGCAGTTCTTC	CSARDRGTSTSGRGYNGQFF
many	.	TRBJ2-3	TRBV11-2	TGTGCCAGCAGCTTAGTTGGCCGACAGCCTAGCACAGATACGCAGTATTTT	CASSLVGRQPSTDTQYF
.	.	TRBJ1-2	TRBV7-9	TGTGCCAGCAGCTTAGGAAACCGGGACAACTATGGCTACACCTTC	CASSLGNRDNYGYTF
once	.	TRBJ1-2	TRBV27	TGTGCCAGCAGTTTCTCCAGGGCCCCTTATGGCTACACCTTC	CASSFSRAPYGYTF
few	TRBD1	TRBJ2-3	TRBV29-1	TGCAGCGTCACACCGTGGGACAGACAAGCAGATACGCAGTATTTT	CSVTPWDRQADTQYF
many	.	TRBJ1-2	TRBV9	TGTGCCAGCAGCGCAGGACAGTACCCGAACTATGGCTACACCTTC	CASSAGQYPNYGYTF
many	TRBD2	TRBJ2-7	TRBV27	TGTGCCAGCAGTTCCCAGACTAGCGGGACGTACGAGCAGTACTTC	CASSSQTSGTYEQYF
.	.	TRBJ1-5	TRBV6-1	TGTGCCAGCAGATCTGGACAAGCTGGCAATCAGCCCCAGCATTTT	CASRSGQAGNQPQHF
many	.	TRBJ2-3	TRBV2	TGTGCCAGCAGTCCATCCTCTAGCACAGATACGCAGTATTTT	CASSPSSSTDTQYF
few	.	TRBJ1-1	TRBV29-1	TGCAGCGTTGAGGGGACGGACTACGGGGCTTTCTTT	CSVEGTDYGAFF
.	.	TRBJ2-1	TRBV18	TGTGCCAGCTCACCAATGTCAAGGACACGAACCTACAATGAGCAGTTCTTC	CASSPMSRTRTYNEQFF
.	TRBD2	TRBJ2-5	TRBV5-6	TGTGCCAGCAGTCTAGCGCTAGCGGAGAAGCAAGAGACCCAGTACTTC	CASSLALAEKQETQYF
.	.	TRBJ1-5	TRBV28	TGTGCCAGCAGTGATGGGGGGCAGCCCCAGCATTTT	CASSDGGQPQHF
.	.	TRBJ1-1	TRBV12-3/TRBV12-4	TGTGCCAGCAGTTCACTCAAATGGGCCAAGAACACTGAAGCTTTCTTT	CASSSLKWAKNTEAFF